What follows are 28 T cell receptor beta chains derived from one specimen sequenced in a study of blood T cell repertoires in COVID-19. The method was immunoSEQ multiplex PCR; TCRdb's version includes in-frame clones alone and lacks a portion of them. The sample records 200,000 to 300,000 clones, around nine tenths being singletons. The sample taken for sequencing was peripheral blood. The source is a man in his thirties or forties with active or convalescent COVID-19.

V is TRBV27 and J is TRBJ1-2; possible D gene TRBD1, 5 bases. CDR3 length: 13 amino acids. V lost 10 bases and J 7 bases, leaving 19 bases between the germline ends. Germline CDR1 MNHEY, CDR2 SMNVEV (reference sequence). This CDR3 is CATLNPGDLGYTF. Written as DNA, the CDR3 is TGTGCCACCCTTAATCCGGGGGATCTTGGCTACACCTTC.

V gene TRBV30 combines with J gene TRBJ1-2; no firm D call. Trimming shortened V by 2 bases and J by 4 bases, and 11 bases separated the two germline ends. Germline CDR1 GTSNPN, CDR2 SVGIG (reference sequence). The CDR3 is 13 amino acids. This CDR3 is CAWSRDSFYGYTF. The CDR3 DNA reads TGTGCCTGGAGTCGGGATAGCTTCTATGGCTACACCTTC.

V and J are TRBV3-1 (or the pseudogene TRBV3-2) and TRBJ1-1; perhaps TRBD1 as D (6 bases). V lost 0 bases, J lost 10 bases, and 15 bases lay in between. The CDR3 has 14 amino acids. Germline assignment: CDR1 LGHDT and CDR2 YNNKEL (reference sequence). The CDR3 sequence is CASSQDNTGRVAFF. The CDR3 region has the DNA TGTGCCAGCAGCCAAGATAACACAGGGAGGGTAGCTTTCTTT.

This clone was detected once. Other DNA sequences in this specimen translate into the identical CDR3. The chain is built from TRBV5-1 and TRBJ1-1, with a possible D match to TRBD1 (5 bases). The ends were cut back, 0 bases at V and 4 bases at J, with 10 bases in the middle. Germline V lookup: CDR1 SGHRS, CDR2 YFSETQ. CDR3 length equals 14 residues. The CDR3 protein is CASSLGGEGTEAFF. CDR3 nucleotide sequence: TGCGCCAGCAGCTTGGGAGGGGAGGGCACTGAAGCTTTCTTT. The variable domain in full, completed from reference TRBV5-1 and TRBJ1-1, reads KAGVTQTPRYLIKTRGQQVTLSCSPISGHRSVSWYQQTPGQGLQFLFEYFSETQRNKGNFPGRFSGRQFSNSRSEMNVSTLELGDSALYLCASSLGGEGTEAFFGQGTRLTVV.

The rearrangement links TRBV15 to TRBJ1-2, with D perhaps TRBD1 (5 bases). Germline V lookup: CDR1 LNHNV, CDR2 YYDKDF (reference sequence). The V and J ends lost 0 bases and 4 bases respectively, with 9 bases between them. This CDR3 is built from 14 residues. CDR3: CATSRDQGSYGYTF. CDR3 bases: TGTGCCACCAGCAGAGATCAGGGTTCCTATGGCTACACCTTC.

This chain uses TRBV28 with TRBJ1-2, with 8 bases lining up with TRBD1. Losses at the gene ends were 1 base for V and 7 bases for J; bases not matched to a gene: 5. From germline, CDR1 is MDHEN and CDR2 SYDVKM. CDR3 length equals 14 residues. The CDR3: CASSLSQGAGGYTF. The CDR3 DNA follows: TGTGCCAGCAGTTTATCGCAGGGGGCGGGTGGCTACACCTTC.

The chain recombines TRBV12-3 or TRBV12-4 with TRBJ1-5; D uncertain. V was pared by 8 bases and J by 6 bases, with 11 bases between. The CDR3 length is 12 residues. CDR3 DNA: TGTGCCAGCTGCCTAGAATCTCAGCCCCAGCATTTT. Its translation: CASCLESQPQHF.

The chain is built from TRBV5-5 and TRBJ2-1; a possible D gene is TRBD1 (7 bases). Germline values: CDR1 SGHKS, CDR2 YYEKEE (reference sequence). V gave up 2 bases and J gave up 3 bases, with 12 bases separating them. The CDR3 runs to 15 residues. This CDR3 reads CASSFAGQSYNEQFF. In nucleotides, the CDR3 is TGTGCCAGCAGCTTTGCGGGACAGAGCTACAATGAGCAGTTCTTC.

With regard to this clone: The sample carries other DNA sequences with the same CDR3. The chain joins TRBV2 to TRBJ2-3; 10 nucleotides line up with TRBD1. Per the germline V gene, CDR1 is SNHLY and CDR2 is FYNNEI. The junction had 2 bases not matched to a gene; V was cut back by 3 bases and J by 5 bases. The CDR3 length is 14 residues. As DNA, the CDR3 is TGTGCCAGCAGTGAGGACAGGGGGAGAGATACGCAGTATTTT. Translated: CASSEDRGRDTQYF.

The chain carries TRBV4-3 and TRBJ2-1; TRBD1 matches 7 bases. CDR3 length equals 17 residues. The V gene end was trimmed by 1 base and the J gene end by 2 bases; junction bases not matched to a gene: 8. The germline CDR1 and CDR2 sequences are LGHNA and YSLEER. CDR3 sequence: CASSQATGDSPYNEQFF. The CDR3 DNA is TGCGCCAGCAGCCAAGCAACAGGGGATAGCCCCTACAATGAGCAGTTCTTC.

The genes are TRBV27 and TRBJ1-4, with D possibly matching TRBD1 (5 bases). Trimming removed 5 bases at V and 0 bases at J, with 7 bases between. Germline CDR1 MNHEY, CDR2 SMNVEV (reference sequence). CDR3 size: 14 residues. This CDR3 reads CASSLQATNEKLFF. The CDR3, as DNA: TGTGCCAGCAGTCTACAGGCAACTAATGAAAAACTGTTTTTT.

The V and J genes are TRBV5-1 and TRBJ2-3, with 8 bases fitting TRBD2. This CDR3 has 14 amino acids. V lost 0 bases to trimming and J lost 4 bases; unmatched junction nucleotides: 1. Germline V gene data show CDR1 as SGHRS and CDR2 as YFSETQ. In DNA form, the CDR3 reads TGCGCCAGCAGCTTGGTAGCGGGGTCAGATACGCAGTATTTT. It yields the protein CASSLVAGSDTQYF.

The chain is built from TRBV12-3 or TRBV12-4 and TRBJ2-5; unclear D gene. This CDR3 region has 13 residues. V dropped 5 bases and J dropped 7 bases, with 14 bases sitting between them. As DNA, the CDR3 is TGTGCCAGCAGTCCAACTACGGTAGCGACCCAGTACTTC. Encoded protein: CASSPTTVATQYF.

The V and J genes are TRBV29-1 and TRBJ1-1, with 7 positions matching TRBD1. CDR1 is SQVTM, CDR2 ANQGSEA, per germline. This CDR3 contains 12 residues. Trimming cost V 6 bases and J 8 bases; bases outside gene matches: 9. CDR3 in amino acids: CSVYGQAGEAFF. DNA for the CDR3: TGCAGCGTCTACGGACAGGCGGGGGAAGCTTTCTTT. Looking up the rest from reference TRBV29-1 and TRBJ1-1 gives the full variable domain: SAVISQKPSRDICQRGTSLTIQCQVDSQVTMMFWYRQQPGQSLTLIATANQGSEATYESGFVIDKFPISRPNLTFSTLTVSNMSPEDSSIYLCSVYGQAGEAFFGQGTRLTVV.

The J gene is TRBJ2-7, the V gene TRBV15, with D tentatively TRBD2 (5 bases). Germline-derived CDR1 and CDR2 are LNHNV and YYDKDF (reference sequence). The CDR3 sequence is 16 residues long. V lost 3 bases, J lost 2 bases, and 17 bases lay in between. CDR3 residues: CATSSRWGENPYEQYF. The CDR3 coding sequence is TGTGCCACCAGCAGCAGATGGGGAGAAAACCCCTACGAGCAGTACTTC. Looking up the rest from reference TRBV15 and TRBJ2-7 gives the full variable domain: DAMVIQNPRYQVTQFGKPVTLSCSQTLNHNVMYWYQQKSSQAPKLLFHYYDKDFNNEADTPDNFQSRRPNTSFCFLDIRSPGLGDTAMYLCATSSRWGENPYEQYFGPGTRLTVT.

The chain combines TRBV18 with TRBJ2-4, with 13 bases lining up with TRBD2. The junction had 10 bases not matched to a gene; V was cut back by 8 bases and J by 3 bases. CDR1 and CDR2 (germline): KGHSH, LQKENI. This CDR3 contains 17 residues. CDR3 in amino acids: CASERTSGGTGKNIQYF. The CDR3 coding sequence is TGTGCCAGCGAAAGGACTAGCGGGGGTACGGGCAAAAACATTCAGTACTTC.

The J gene is TRBJ1-4, the V gene TRBV5-1; no firm D call. The CDR3 runs to 14 residues. In germline, CDR1 is SGHRS, CDR2 YFSETQ. With 1 base removed from V and 2 bases from J, the gap between germline ends came to 6 bases. CDR3 loop: CASSLRQTNEKLFF. The CDR3 nucleotides read TGCGCCAGCAGCTTGCGTCAGACTAATGAAAAACTGTTTTTT.

In this sample, this clone turned up many times. The V call is TRBV5-1, the J call TRBJ2-2, with D possibly TRBD2 on 7 matching bases. The germline V and J ends were trimmed by 7 bases and 6 bases, with 19 bases remaining between them. Germline CDR1 SGHRS, CDR2 YFSETQ. This CDR3 spans 15 amino acids. The CDR3 loop reads CASGVSQGGAGELFF. The CDR3 DNA reads as TGCGCCAGCGGGGTCTCACAGGGAGGGGCCGGGGAGCTGTTTTTT. Full variable domain (rest looked up from reference TRBV5-1 and TRBJ2-2): KAGVTQTPRYLIKTRGQQVTLSCSPISGHRSVSWYQQTPGQGLQFLFEYFSETQRNKGNFPGRFSGRQFSNSRSEMNVSTLELGDSALYLCASGVSQGGAGELFFGEGSRLTVL.

The chain is built from TRBV3-1 (or the pseudogene TRBV3-2) and TRBJ1-1, with D tentatively TRBD1 (5 bases). The V gene's germline CDR1 is LGHDT and CDR2 YNNKEL (reference sequence). The CDR3 covers 14 residues. V lost 3 bases to trimming and J lost 4 bases, with 12 bases between them. The chain's CDR3 is CASSQLGGGTEAFF. CDR3 nucleotide sequence: TGTGCCAGCAGCCAGCTGGGGGGGGGCACTGAAGCTTTCTTT.

This chain uses TRBV7-3 with TRBJ1-2; 8 bases agree with TRBD1. The CDR3 has 15 amino acids. Germline V gene lookup returns CDR1 SGHTA and CDR2 FQGTGA. V was clipped by 4 bases and J by 4 bases; unmatched bases: 8. CDR3 protein: CASSSSPGTGYGYTF. DNA for the CDR3: TGTGCCAGCAGCTCATCCCCCGGGACAGGCTATGGCTACACCTTC.

The rearrangement links TRBV20-1 to TRBJ1-1, with 10 bases fitting TRBD1. The CDR3 runs to 13 residues. The germline V gene encodes CDR1 DFQATT and CDR2 SNEGSKA (reference sequence). The ends lost 3 bases at V and 4 bases at J; junction bases unmatched: 2. The CDR3 sequence: CSASGQGGTEAFF. CDR3 nucleotide sequence: TGCAGTGCTAGTGGACAGGGGGGCACTGAAGCTTTCTTT.

V and J are TRBV6-5 and TRBJ2-7; TRBD1 matches 8 bases. The V and J ends lost 5 bases and 5 bases, in that order; junction bases with no gene match: 8. Germline V gene sequence: CDR1 MNHEY, CDR2 SVGAGI. This CDR3 has 14 amino acids. The CDR3: CASSTDRGVHEQYF. As DNA, the CDR3 is TGTGCCAGCAGTACCGACAGGGGAGTTCACGAGCAGTACTTC.

CDR3 loop: CAWTIPATGKNTEAFF. In DNA form, the CDR3 reads TGTGCCTGGACCATCCCAGCGACAGGGAAGAACACTGAAGCTTTCTTT. The V call is TRBV30, the J call TRBJ1-1, with TRBD1 identical over 7 bases. The trim removed 4 bases at V and 1 base at J, leaving 12 bases unmatched. The germline gives CDR1 GTSNPN, CDR2 SVGIG (reference sequence). This CDR3 has 16 amino acids. Full variable domain (outside the CDR3, taken from reference TRBV30 and TRBJ1-1): SQTIHQWPATLVQPVGSPLSLECTVEGTSNPNLYWYRQAAGRGLQLLFYSVGIGQISSEVPQNLSASRPQDRQFILSSKKLLLSDSGFYLCAWTIPATGKNTEAFFGQGTRLTVV.

The chain couples TRBV5-1 to TRBJ1-6; D gene ambiguous. Trimming removed 2 bases from V and 8 bases from J, with 14 bases in between. This CDR3 region has 15 residues. The germline gives CDR1 SGHRS, CDR2 YFSETQ. CDR3: CASSLSWPEDSPLHF. The CDR3 DNA sequence: TGCGCCAGCAGCTTATCCTGGCCAGAGGATTCACCCCTCCACTTT.

The chain is built from TRBV2 and TRBJ1-3; D is undetermined. The CDR3 has 14 amino acids. Trimming took off 2 bases at V and 1 base at J, with 6 bases between the two ends. Germline CDR1 SNHLY, CDR2 FYNNEI. The CDR3 loop reads CASSELRSGNTIYF. Written as DNA, the CDR3 is TGTGCCAGCAGTGAATTGCGTTCTGGAAACACCATATATTTT.

To note about this clone: The sample carries other DNA sequences with the same CDR3. The V call is TRBV9, the J call TRBJ1-2; D is ambiguous. The CDR3 runs 12 residues. With 0 bases removed from V and 7 bases from J, the gap between germline ends came to 7 bases. Germline V gene sequence: CDR1 SGDLS, CDR2 YYNGEE. CDR3 sequence (DNA): TGTGCCAGCAGCGTAGGCGGAGGTGGCTACACCTTC. This translates into CASSVGGGGYTF.

The chain combines TRBV2 with TRBJ1-1; no firm D call. V lost 6 bases, J lost 0 bases, and 11 bases lay in between. This CDR3 is built from 14 residues. Germline V CDR1 and CDR2: SNHLY, FYNNEI. The CDR3 nucleotides are TGTGCCAGCAGGTGGGAGACGTTGAACACTGAAGCTTTCTTT. Its protein product is CASRWETLNTEAFF.

The chain carries TRBV30 and TRBJ1-1, with D tentatively TRBD1 (6 bases). V shed 5 bases and J shed 4 bases, with 14 bases lying between them. CDR1 and CDR2 (germline): GTSNPN, SVGIG (reference sequence). CDR3 length: 13 amino acids. The CDR3 bases are TGTGCCTGGGCCAGGGGAGTCGGCACTGAAGCTTTCTTT. It yields the protein CAWARGVGTEAFF.